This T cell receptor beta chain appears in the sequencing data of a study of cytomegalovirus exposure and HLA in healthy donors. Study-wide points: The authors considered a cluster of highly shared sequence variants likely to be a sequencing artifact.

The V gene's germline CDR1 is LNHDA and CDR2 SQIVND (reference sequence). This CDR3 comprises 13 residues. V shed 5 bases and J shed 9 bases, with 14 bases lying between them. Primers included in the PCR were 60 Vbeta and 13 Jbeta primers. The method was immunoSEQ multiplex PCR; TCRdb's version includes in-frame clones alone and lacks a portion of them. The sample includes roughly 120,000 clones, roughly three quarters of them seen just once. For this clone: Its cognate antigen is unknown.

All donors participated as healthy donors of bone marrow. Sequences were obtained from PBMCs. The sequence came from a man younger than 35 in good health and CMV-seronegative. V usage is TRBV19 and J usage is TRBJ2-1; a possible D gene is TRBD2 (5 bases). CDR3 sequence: CASSATTKLEQFF. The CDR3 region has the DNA TGTGCCAGTAGTGCCACGACTAAGCTTGAGCAGTTCTTC.